This TCR beta chain was found in a study of blood T cells in healthy people across ages. Overall study: Template switching captured about one barcoded beta molecule per two T cells. Study-wide results and limits: Researchers report that TCR beta diversity correlated strongly with naive T cell percentage.

A J-beta primer mix and a sample-barcoded 5' primer were used in a second PCR of roughly 6 to 12 cycles. TCRdb re-derived calls from the 5' RACE reads in MiXCR, one entry per CDR3 protein. The sample holds around 940,000 distinct CDR3 sequences; approximately 50% are singletons and the top ten take about 21%. As for this clonotype: The antigen remains unidentified.

The CDR3 extends over 16 amino acids. Germline V gene sequence: CDR1 LGHDT, CDR2 YNNKEL (reference sequence). Sequenced sample: blood. The V gene is TRBV3-1, the J gene TRBJ2-7, with D perhaps TRBD1 or TRBD2 (6 bases each). The J call may not be correct, given that the DNA end is closer to TRBJ2-5. This receptor was identified in a woman between 55 and 75 years old in good health. CDR3 residues: CASSRRRGTSIETQYF. CDR3 bases: TGTGCCAGCAGCCGCAGGAGGGGGACGTCGATAGAGACCCAGTACTTC.